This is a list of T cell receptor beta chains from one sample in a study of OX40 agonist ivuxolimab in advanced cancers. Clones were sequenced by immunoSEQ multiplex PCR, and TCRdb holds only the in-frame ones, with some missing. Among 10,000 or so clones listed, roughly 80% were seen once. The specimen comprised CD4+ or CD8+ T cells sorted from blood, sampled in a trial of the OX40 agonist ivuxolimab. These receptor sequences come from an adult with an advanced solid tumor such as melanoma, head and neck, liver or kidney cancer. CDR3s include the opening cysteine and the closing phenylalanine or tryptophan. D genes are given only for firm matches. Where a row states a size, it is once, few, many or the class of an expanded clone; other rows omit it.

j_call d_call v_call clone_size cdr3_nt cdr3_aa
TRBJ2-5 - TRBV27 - TGTGCCAGCAGTCGGCCGGGGGAGACCCAGTACTTC CASSRPGETQYF
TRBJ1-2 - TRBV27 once TGTGCCAGCAGAAACCCGGGCGGCTACACCTTC CASRNPGGYTF
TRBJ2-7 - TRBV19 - TGTGCCAGTAGTATCAGGGGCGAGCAGTACTTC CASSIRGEQYF
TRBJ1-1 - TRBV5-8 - TGTGCCAGCAGCCCGAGCGGGCGACAGTCAGTCACTGAAGCTTTCTTT CASSPSGRQSVTEAFF
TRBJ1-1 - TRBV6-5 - TGTGCCAGCAGTTACTCGAACCGGTACACTGAAGCTTTCTTT CASSYSNRYTEAFF
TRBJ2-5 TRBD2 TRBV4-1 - TGCGCCAGCAGCCAAGGGACTAGTGGAGAGACCCAGTACTTC CASSQGTSGETQYF
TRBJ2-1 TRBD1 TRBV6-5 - TGTGCCAGCAGTTCCCTCCGGACAGGGCCTGGTTCTGAGCAGTTCTTC CASSSLRTGPGSEQFF
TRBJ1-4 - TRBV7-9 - TGTGCCAGCAGTGTGAACGCTTGGGGCAGCCTTAATGAAAAACTGTTTTTT CASSVNAWGSLNEKLFF
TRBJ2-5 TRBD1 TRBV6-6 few TGTGCCAGCAAGCCGGGGACAGGGGGCAGAGAGACCCAGTACTTC CASKPGTGGRETQYF
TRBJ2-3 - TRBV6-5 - TGTGCCAGCAGAGGGGCCCACGGGGCAGATACGCAGTATTTT CASRGAHGADTQYF
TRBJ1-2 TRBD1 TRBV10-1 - TGCGCCAGCAGTGAGTGGCCGACAGGGGATGGCTACACCTTC CASSEWPTGDGYTF
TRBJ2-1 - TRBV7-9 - TGTGCCAGCAGCTTAGTTTCACTTTACAATGAGCAGTTCTTC CASSLVSLYNEQFF
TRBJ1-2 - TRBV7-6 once TGTGCCAGCAGCCTTGGGACCGATGGCTACACCTTC CASSLGTDGYTF
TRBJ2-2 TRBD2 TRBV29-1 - TGCAGCGTTGAGCAGCTAGCGGGAGGCAGCGGGGAGCTGTTTTTT CSVEQLAGGSGELFF
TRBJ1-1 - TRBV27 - TGTGCCAGCAGTTTATCTGGCAACTCACGAACTGAAGCTTTCTTT CASSLSGNSRTEAFF